One sample yielded the 25 T cell receptor beta chains listed below, sequenced in a study of T-cell reconstitution after alpha-beta-depleted transplantation in children. Preparation of the TCRbeta library used unique molecular identifiers. TCRdb re-called the PCR reads through MiXCR, storing one row per CDR3 protein. Of approximately 100,000 distinct CDR3 sequences listed, 10% to 15% are singletons. The specimen was PBMCs from the stem cell graft donor, collected from the stem cell graft. The receptors come from a human donor who donated a stem cell graft to a child with inherited bone marrow failure.

This clonotype was counted at least ten times. This chain uses TRBV20-1 with TRBJ1-2; possibly TRBD1 for D (6 bases). With 6 bases removed from V and 6 bases from J, the gap between germline ends came to 14 bases. Germline V CDR1 and CDR2: DFQATT, SNEGSKA (reference sequence). There are 12 residues in the CDR3. CDR3 coding DNA: TGCAGTGCCTCCTCAGGGGAGAATGGCTACACCTTC. It specifies CSASSGENGYTF.

This clonotype was observed at least ten times. This chain connects TRBV20-1 to TRBJ2-1; possibly TRBD1 for D (7 bases). The CDR3 is made up of 12 amino acids. V lost 6 bases and J lost 10, with 16 bases in between. Germline lookup yields CDR1 DFQATT and CDR2 SNEGSKA (reference sequence). This chain's CDR3 is CSAKRGRDEQFF. The CDR3 region has the DNA TGCAGTGCCAAAAGGGGGCGGGACGAGCAGTTCTTC.

This clonotype has a count of ten or more. This chain uses TRBV9 with TRBJ2-2; the D is unclear. This CDR3 contains 16 residues. Germline V gene sequence: CDR1 SGDLS, CDR2 YYNGEE. Trimming pared 4 bases from V and 4 bases from J, leaving 17 bases between. DNA of the CDR3: TGTGCCAGCAGCACGTCGGGTTGGGGTGGCACCGGGGAGCTGTTTTTT. Translating gives CASSTSGWGGTGELFF.

This rearrangement joins TRBV11-2 to TRBJ2-5; 15 bases align to TRBD2. V shed 5 bases, J shed 6 bases, and the junction held 7 bases outside the gene matches. The CDR3 consists of 16 residues. Germline-derived CDR1 and CDR2 are SGHAT and FQNNGV. The CDR3 nucleotides read TGTGCCAGCAGCGCGGGGACTAGCGGGGGGCCGCAGACCCAGTACTTC. As protein: CASSAGTSGGPQTQYF.

This clonotype showed up many times. The chain is built from TRBV5-1 and TRBJ2-3; D perhaps matches TRBD1 (6 bases). The CDR3 sequence is 14 residues long. The ends were cut back, 0 bases at V and 2 bases at J, with 7 bases in the middle. CDR1 and CDR2 (germline): SGHRS, YFSETQ. The CDR3 region is CASSLAGVTDTQYF. In DNA, the CDR3 is TGCGCCAGCAGCTTGGCAGGGGTCACAGATACGCAGTATTTT.

The V and J genes are TRBV7-9 and TRBJ2-7, with TRBD1 matching 7 bases. This CDR3 region has 15 residues. V gave up 0 bases and J gave up 9 bases; unmatched junction bases: 11. Germline V gene lookup returns CDR1 SEHNR and CDR2 FQNEAQ (reference sequence). The CDR3 spells CASSLAGTDGLGQYF. CDR3 DNA: TGTGCCAGCAGCTTAGCGGGGACAGATGGATTGGGGCAGTACTTC. Filled out from reference TRBV7-9 and TRBJ2-7, the complete variable domain reads DTGVSQNPRHKITKRGQNVTFRCDPISEHNRLYWYRQTLGQGPEFLTYFQNEAQLEKSRLLSDRFSAERPKGSFSTLEIQRTEQGDSAMYLCASSLAGTDGLGQYFGPGTRLTVT.

The chain couples TRBV20-1 to TRBJ1-2, with a possible D match to TRBD1 (5 bases). CDR3 length equals 15 residues. Germline lookup yields CDR1 DFQATT and CDR2 SNEGSKA (reference sequence). Deletions cut 0 bases from V and 0 bases from J, with 11 bases between. The CDR3 DNA sequence: TGCAGTGCTAGAGATTGGGGGGGAACTAACTATGGCTACACCTTC. It specifies CSARDWGGTNYGYTF.

This clonotype occurred many times. This rearrangement joins TRBV12-3 or TRBV12-4 to TRBJ2-5; 8 bases are shared with TRBD2. Losses at the gene ends were 3 bases for V and 4 bases for J; bases not matched to a gene: 7. This CDR3 is 15 amino acids long. The CDR3 protein is CASSLSGGAVETQYF. CDR3 DNA sequence: TGTGCCAGCAGTTTGTCCGGGGGGGCCGTAGAGACCCAGTACTTC.

This clonotype was seen ten or more times. V gene TRBV29-1 combines with J gene TRBJ2-5, with TRBD2 identical over 11 bases. The CDR3 sequence is 13 residues long. Germline V gives CDR1 SQVTM, CDR2 ANQGSEA. The ends lost 5 bases at V and 5 bases at J; junction bases unmatched: 4. CDR3: CSVRLAGLETQYF. Written as DNA, the CDR3 is TGCAGCGTTCGACTAGCGGGGCTGGAGACCCAGTACTTC.

This clonotype was recorded many times. The chain joins TRBV12-3 or TRBV12-4 to TRBJ2-1; TRBD1 might be the D (5 bases). The CDR3 is made up of 11 amino acids. Deletions cut 5 bases from V and 9 bases from J, with 8 bases between. CDR3 sequence reads: CASSGRAEQFF. In DNA form, the CDR3 reads TGTGCCAGCAGTGGCAGGGCTGAGCAGTTCTTC.

The sample holds many counts of this clonotype. The genes are TRBV28 and TRBJ2-5, with 8 bases that match TRBD1. Germline V gene sequence: CDR1 MDHEN, CDR2 SYDVKM. The V segment lost 2 bases and the J segment 0 bases; nucleotides outside the gene matches: 5. This CDR3 spans 16 amino acids. CDR3 amino acids: CASSLTGQAYQETQYF. In DNA form, the CDR3 reads TGTGCCAGCAGTTTAACGGGACAGGCCTACCAAGAGACCCAGTACTTC.

At least ten counts were recorded for this clonotype. The J gene is TRBJ2-5, the V gene TRBV12-3 or TRBV12-4; no clear D gene. V dropped 3 bases and J dropped 3 bases, with 8 bases sitting between them. The CDR3 is made up of 13 amino acids. CDR3: CASSFNAEETQYF. The CDR3, as DNA: TGTGCCAGCAGTTTTAATGCCGAAGAGACCCAGTACTTC.

Ten or more counts support this clonotype. This sequence joins TRBV4-3 and TRBJ2-3; 10 bases are a match to TRBD2. Trimming cost V 2 bases and J 6 bases; bases outside gene matches: 2. Germline CDR1 and CDR2: LGHNA and YSLEER. The CDR3 is 14 amino acids. The CDR3 DNA follows: TGCGCCAGCAGCCAAAATAGCGGGAGGGATACGCAGTATTTT. Protein: CASSQNSGRDTQYF.

This clonotype occurred a few times. The CDR3 protein is CASSPSDSISYEQYF. CDR3 nucleotide sequence: TGTGCCAGCAGCCCCTCGGACAGCATCTCCTACGAGCAGTACTTC. The genes are TRBV7-6 and TRBJ2-7, with D maybe TRBD1 (6 bases). The CDR3 is 15 residues long. CDR1 and CDR2 from the germline V gene are SGHVS and FNYEAQ. Trimming removed 5 bases at V and 0 bases at J, with 14 bases between.

This clonotype has a count of ten or more. V gene TRBV20-1 combines with J gene TRBJ2-3; D remains unclear. V was shortened by 3 bases and J by 4 bases, with 11 bases between the two germline ends. This CDR3 has 13 residues. The germline V gene encodes CDR1 DFQATT and CDR2 SNEGSKA (reference sequence). CDR3 sequence (DNA): TGCAGTGCTAGTAGGGATCGCCCAGATACGCAGTATTTT. This sequence encodes CSASRDRPDTQYF.

This clonotype has just a few counts. The chain joins TRBV7-2 to TRBJ2-2; TRBD1 is a possible D gene (6 bases). V was trimmed by 1 base and J by 5 bases, leaving 17 bases between them. Germline CDR1 reads SGHTA; CDR2 reads FQGNSA. This CDR3 spans 17 amino acids. The CDR3: CASSLGGARGGTGELFF. The CDR3 DNA reads as TGTGCCAGCAGCTTAGGGGGTGCCAGGGGTGGAACCGGGGAGCTGTTTTTT.

This clonotype was detected ten times or more. This chain joins TRBV29-1 and TRBJ1-5; D is uncertain. The CDR3 totals 14 residues. With 5 bases removed from V and 0 bases from J, the gap between germline ends came to 11 bases. Germline loops: CDR1 SQVTM, CDR2 ANQGSEA. CDR3 protein: CSVKNNSSNQPQHF. The CDR3 region has the DNA TGCAGCGTTAAGAACAACTCTAGCAATCAGCCCCAGCATTTT.

This clonotype was seen repeatedly, ten times or more. The chain joins TRBV7-2 to TRBJ1-6; TRBD1 matches 8 bases. CDR3 length: 12 amino acids. V trimming: 5 bases; J trimming: 15 bases; junction bases outside the gene matches: 6. Germline CDR1 is SGHTA and CDR2 is FQGNSA. CDR3 DNA sequence: TGTGCCAGCAGCCTCGAGGACAGGGTCCTCCACTTT. Encoded protein: CASSLEDRVLHF. The entire variable domain, with the rest obtained from reference TRBV7-2 and TRBJ1-6, is as follows: GAGVSQSPSNKVTEKGKDVELRCDPISGHTALYWYRQSLGQGLEFLIYFQGNSAPDKSGLPSDRFSAERTGGSVSTLTIQRTQQEDSAVYLCASSLEDRVLHFGNGTRLTVT.

This clonotype has a count of ten or more. The V call is TRBV7-2, the J call TRBJ2-7, with a tentative D call TRBD2 (5 bases). Germline CDR1 SGHTA, CDR2 FQGNSA. This CDR3 comprises 14 residues. Trimming left V 5 bases short and J 2 bases short, with 13 bases between. The CDR3 reads CASSPFAGTYEQYF. CDR3 nucleotides: TGTGCCAGCAGCCCCTTCGCGGGTACCTACGAGCAGTACTTC.

This clonotype was recorded many times. The V and J genes are TRBV29-1 and TRBJ2-3; 9 bases are shared with TRBD1. Germline CDR1 SQVTM, CDR2 ANQGSEA. V was pared by 6 bases and J by 5 bases, with 6 bases of the junction left unmatched. This CDR3 is 13 amino acids long. The CDR3 DNA is TGCAGCGTGGACAGGGGAAAGGTAGATACGCAGTATTTT. It yields the protein CSVDRGKVDTQYF.

The table lists this clonotype with many counts. This rearrangement joins TRBV7-2 to TRBJ2-2; D possibly uses TRBD1 or TRBD2 (6 bases each). The V gene lost 5 bases and the J gene lost 1 base, with 17 bases spanning the gap. Germline assignment: CDR1 SGHTA and CDR2 FQGNSA. The CDR3 has 17 amino acids. CDR3 nucleotides: TGTGCCAGCAGCGTAAGAGGAGGGGGATTGAACACCGGGGAGCTGTTTTTT. Residues: CASSVRGGGLNTGELFF.

This clonotype was detected ten times or more. The chain links TRBV4-1 to TRBJ1-5, with D uncertain. This CDR3 has 15 residues. V was trimmed by 5 bases and J by 7 bases, leaving 18 bases between them. The V gene's germline CDR1 is MGHRA and CDR2 YSYEKL. This chain's CDR3 is CASSYSAVAPQPQHF. The CDR3 coding sequence is TGCGCCAGCAGCTACAGTGCAGTTGCCCCCCAGCCCCAGCATTTT.

This clonotype came up many times. The chain carries TRBV12-3 or TRBV12-4 and TRBJ2-5; TRBD1 might be the D (5 bases). V lost 6 bases and J 1 base, leaving 18 bases between the germline ends. The CDR3 contains 16 residues. CDR3 in DNA: TGTGCCAGCAGCAGAGCCACAGGTGCCGCCCAAGAGACCCAGTACTTC. As protein: CASSRATGAAQETQYF.

The sample holds a few counts of this clonotype. The gene calls are TRBV5-4 and TRBJ2-3, with TRBD2 identical over 11 bases. The germline V gene has CDR1 SGHNT and CDR2 YYREEE (reference sequence). V was clipped by 0 bases and J by 0 bases; unmatched bases: 6. The CDR3 runs to 18 residues. CDR3 in DNA: TGTGCCAGCAGCTTGGTAGCGGGGGGGCCCCCCAGCACAGATACGCAGTATTTT. It is translated as CASSLVAGGPPSTDTQYF.

This clonotype was detected many times. The J gene is TRBJ2-5, the V gene TRBV10-3; D is possibly TRBD2 (5 bases). Germline loops: CDR1 ENHRY, CDR2 SYGVKD. Trimming pared 8 bases from V and 1 base from J, leaving 11 bases between. CDR3 length equals 13 residues. CDR3 nucleotides: TGTGCCATCCAACCTGGAGGCCAAGAGACCCAGTACTTC. It specifies CAIQPGGQETQYF.